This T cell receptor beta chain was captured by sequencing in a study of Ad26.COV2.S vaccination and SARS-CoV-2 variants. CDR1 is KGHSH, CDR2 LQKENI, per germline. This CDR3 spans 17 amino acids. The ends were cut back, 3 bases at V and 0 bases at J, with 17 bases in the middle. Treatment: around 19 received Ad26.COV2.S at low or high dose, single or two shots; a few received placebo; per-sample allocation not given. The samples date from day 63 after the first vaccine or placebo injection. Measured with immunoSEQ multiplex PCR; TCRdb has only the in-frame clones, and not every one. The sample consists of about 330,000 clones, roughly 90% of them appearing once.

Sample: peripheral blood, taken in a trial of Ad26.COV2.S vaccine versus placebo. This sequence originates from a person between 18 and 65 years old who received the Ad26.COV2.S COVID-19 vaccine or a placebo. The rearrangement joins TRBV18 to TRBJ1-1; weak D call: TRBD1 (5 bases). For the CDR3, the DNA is TGTGCCAGCTCACCCGGGACCGGAATGTTCCTGAACACTGAAGCTTTCTTT. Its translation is CASSPGTGMFLNTEAFF.